A single sample is the source of the 25 T cell receptor beta chains below, sequenced in a study of cytomegalovirus exposure and HLA in healthy donors. The PCR contained 60 Vbeta and 13 Jbeta primers. Using immunoSEQ multiplex PCR, the repertoire was profiled, and TCRdb retains in-frame clones only, with some absent. Among 110,000 to 150,000 clones listed, over 70% were seen once. The sequencing sample was made of PBMCs. All receptors come from a man in his forties in good health and CMV-seronegative.

This clone was seen just once. The rearrangement uses TRBV18 and TRBJ2-7, with 11 bases fitting TRBD1. The junction had 8 bases not matched to a gene; V was cut back by 1 base and J by 9 bases. The length of the CDR3 is 15 residues. Germline CDR1 and CDR2: KGHSH and LQKENI. DNA for the CDR3: TGTGCCAGCTCACCACTCGGACAGGGGGCAGAAGCGCAGTACTTC. Translated, it gives CASSPLGQGAEAQYF. Together with reference TRBV18 and TRBJ2-7, the CDR3 gives the full variable domain: NAGVMQNPRHLVRRRGQEARLRCSPMKGHSHVYWYRQLPEEGLKFMVYLQKENIIDESGMPKERFSAEFPKEGPSILRIQQVVRGDSAAYFCASSPLGQGAEAQYFGPGTRLTVT.

J is TRBJ1-1 and V is TRBV2; the D gene is possibly TRBD1 (5 bases). Germline V CDR1 and CDR2: SNHLY, FYNNEI. Between the trimmed V and J ends, which lost 1 base and 3 bases, there was a span of 9 bases. CDR3 length: 14 amino acids. The DNA of the CDR3 is TGTGCCAGCAGTGAAGTCACAGGATACACTGAAGCTTTCTTT. As protein: CASSEVTGYTEAFF.

The chain combines TRBV11-2 with TRBJ2-1; 7 bases line up with TRBD1. The CDR3 extends over 17 amino acids. V lost 2 bases to trimming and J lost 4 bases; unmatched junction nucleotides: 11. Germline V gene sequence: CDR1 SGHAT, CDR2 FQNNGV. CDR3: CASSLTQPGTAYNEQFF. The CDR3 nucleotides read TGTGCCAGCAGCTTAACGCAACCCGGGACAGCTTACAATGAGCAGTTCTTC.

This chain uses TRBV5-8 with TRBJ2-5; D perhaps matches TRBD2 (5 bases). Near its end, the DNA agrees better with TRBJ2-7, so the J call may be wrong. Germline V gene lookup returns CDR1 SGHTS and CDR2 YDEGEE. The CDR3 spans 16 residues. The CDR3 loop is CASSLAWITGSHEQYF. CDR3 coding DNA: TGTGCCAGCAGCTTGGCATGGATTACGGGGTCCCACGAGCAGTACTTC.

The CDR3 coding sequence is TGTGCCAGCAGCCCCTCCCTATCGTATAATTCACCCCTCCACTTT. Its protein is CASSPSLSYNSPLHF. The chain joins TRBV16 to TRBJ1-6, with D uncertain. CDR1 KGHSY and CDR2 FQNENV come from the germline V gene. Trimming left V 4 bases short and J 4 bases short, with 11 bases between. This CDR3 comprises 15 residues.

The J gene is TRBJ1-5, the V gene TRBV6-1; TRBD1 is a possible D gene (6 bases). CDR1 MNHNS and CDR2 SASEGT come from the germline V gene. The CDR3 loop spans 16 amino acids. V was clipped by 2 bases and J by 0 bases, with 11 bases between them. This chain's CDR3 is CASSENRAISNQPQHF. DNA for the CDR3: TGTGCCAGCAGTGAAAACAGGGCGATTAGCAATCAGCCCCAGCATTTT.

The chain combines TRBV5-1 with TRBJ2-4, with 7 bases aligning to TRBD2. CDR1 is SGHRS and CDR2 is YFSETQ in the germline V gene. After removal of 9 bases from V and 14 bases from J, the junction contained 11 bases not matched to a gene. CDR3 length: 11 residues. In DNA, the CDR3 is TGCGCCACCGGGACTACCGTATTCGAGTACTTC. Translated, it gives CATGTTVFEYF.

The chain couples TRBV4-3 to TRBJ2-3; 11 nucleotides match TRBD2. The CDR3 runs 17 residues. The germline CDR1 and CDR2 sequences are LGHNA and YSLEER. Germline trimming cut 0 bases from V and 3 bases from J; bases unmatched to any gene: 5. CDR3 nucleotides: TGCGCCAGCAGCCAAGATGCTACTAGCGGGGGAACAGATACGCAGTATTTT. Protein product: CASSQDATSGGTDTQYF.

As regards this clone: Other DNA sequences in the same sample also yield this CDR3. This chain connects TRBV6-5 to TRBJ1-5; the D is unclear. CDR3 length: 13 amino acids. V lost 5 bases, J lost 3 bases, and 8 bases lay in between. Germline CDR1 is MNHEY and CDR2 is SVGAGI. The CDR3 coding sequence is TGTGCCAGCAGTGGGCAGGACAATCAGCCCCAGCATTTT. Protein sequence: CASSGQDNQPQHF.

On this clone: Relative to the germline gene, one junction end is altered; a read error may explain this. The genes are TRBV7-8 and TRBJ1-6; a weak D match, TRBD1 (5 bases). Germline assignment: CDR1 SGHVS and CDR2 FQNEAQ. There are 12 residues in the CDR3. The CDR3 DNA is TGTGCCTACCGAGACAGTAATTCACTCCTCCACTTT. This gives the protein CAYRDSNSLLHF. Full variable domain (rest looked up from reference TRBV7-8 and TRBJ1-6): GAGVSQSPRYKVAKRGQDVALRCDPISGHVSLFWYQQALGQGPEFLTYFQNEAQLDKSGLPSDRFFAERPEGSVSTLKIQRTQQEDSAVYLCAYRDSNSLLHFGNGTRLTVT.

This clone was found once. This sequence joins TRBV7-3 and TRBJ2-2; the match to TRBD2 covers 8 bases. The CDR3 extends over 15 amino acids. The V gene's germline CDR1 is SGHTA and CDR2 FQGTGA. With 0 bases clipped from V and 4 bases from J, the junction kept 1 base outside the gene matches. The CDR3 region has the DNA TGTGCCAGCAGCTTAACTAGCGGGGTCACCGGGGAGCTGTTTTTT. It is translated as CASSLTSGVTGELFF.

The chain joins TRBV9 to TRBJ2-5; 9 positions agree with TRBD1. Germline CDR1 reads SGDLS; CDR2 reads YYNGEE. V gave up 0 bases and J gave up 11 bases; unmatched junction bases: 5. The CDR3 loop spans 13 amino acids. CDR3 region: CASSVVGTGWQYF. The CDR3 DNA reads TGTGCCAGCAGCGTAGTAGGGACAGGGTGGCAGTACTTC.

This chain uses TRBV7-2 with TRBJ2-5; 8 bases agree with TRBD2. The junction had 9 bases not matched to a gene; V was cut back by 4 bases and J by 2 bases. Germline V gene lookup returns CDR1 SGHTA and CDR2 FQGNSA. The CDR3 covers 16 residues. Written as DNA, the CDR3 is TGTGCCAGCAGCTCCCTCACCCGGGGGGGGCAAGAGACCCAGTACTTC. Protein sequence: CASSSLTRGGQETQYF.

The rearrangement joins TRBV18 to TRBJ2-7, with D perhaps TRBD1 (6 bases). The CDR3 contains 17 residues. V was clipped by 6 bases and J by 4 bases, with 25 bases between them. The germline gives CDR1 KGHSH, CDR2 LQKENI. The CDR3 DNA follows: TGTGCCAGCTCTCCCCGGGACCCCCAGGGGCCCACTTACGAGCAGTACTTC. This gives the protein CASSPRDPQGPTYEQYF.

The chain couples TRBV5-4 to TRBJ2-3; D perhaps matches TRBD1 (6 bases). The CDR3 contains 17 residues. Germline V gene data show CDR1 as SGHNT and CDR2 as YYREEE (reference sequence). V was shortened by 4 bases and J by 2 bases, with 20 bases between the two germline ends. The CDR3 sequence is CASSLSLRQAPTDTQYF. CDR3 coding DNA: TGTGCCAGCAGCCTATCCTTAAGACAGGCCCCCACAGATACGCAGTATTTT.

The chain carries TRBV7-9 and TRBJ1-1, with 7 bases lining up with TRBD1. Germline V gene lookup returns CDR1 SEHNR and CDR2 FQNEAQ (reference sequence). The CDR3 is made up of 16 amino acids. Trimming removed 5 bases from V and 6 bases from J; junction bases left unmatched: 15. CDR3 region: CASSHRGRERPAEAFF. In nucleotides, the CDR3 is TGTGCCAGCAGCCACAGGGGCAGGGAAAGACCGGCTGAAGCTTTCTTT.

The J gene is TRBJ1-3, the V gene TRBV28, with 8 bases fitting TRBD1. V shed 5 bases and J 4 bases; nucleotides not matched to a gene: 4. Germline CDR1 reads MDHEN; CDR2 reads SYDVKM. The CDR3 length is 14 residues. CDR3 sequence (DNA): TGTGCCAGCAGTCTTACAGGGGGAGGAAACACCATATATTTT. Protein sequence: CASSLTGGGNTIYF.

The chain couples TRBV5-1 to TRBJ1-1, with TRBD1 matching over 11 bases. There are 15 residues in the CDR3. Germline CDR1 reads SGHRS; CDR2 reads YFSETQ. Trimming at V came to 4 bases and at J to 3 bases, leaving 5 bases not matched to a gene. The CDR3 sequence: CASSRTGGADTEAFF. The CDR3 DNA reads as TGCGCCAGCAGCCGGACAGGGGGCGCCGACACTGAAGCTTTCTTT. The full variable domain, in which reference TRBV5-1 and TRBJ1-1 provide the parts outside the CDR3, is KAGVTQTPRYLIKTRGQQVTLSCSPISGHRSVSWYQQTPGQGLQFLFEYFSETQRNKGNFPGRFSGRQFSNSRSEMNVSTLELGDSALYLCASSRTGGADTEAFFGQGTRLTVV.

The gene calls are TRBV5-1 and TRBJ2-3, with TRBD2 matching 9 bases. The CDR3 is 16 residues long. The V gene's germline CDR1 is SGHRS and CDR2 YFSETQ. The V gene end was trimmed by 1 base and the J gene end by 3 bases; junction bases not matched to a gene: 6. The CDR3 DNA is TGCGCCAGCAGCTTGACGCAAAGCGGGGGGACAGATACGCAGTATTTT. Translation gives CASSLTQSGGTDTQYF.

This clone was seen more than once but under ten times. This chain uses TRBV6-1 with TRBJ1-2, with a possible D match to TRBD1 (5 bases). Deletions cut 0 bases from V and 3 bases from J, with 14 bases between. CDR1 is MNHNS, CDR2 SASEGT, per germline. The CDR3 runs to 16 residues. The CDR3 coding sequence is TGTGCCAGCAGTGAAGCAGTTTTCGGGGACTACTATGGCTACACCTTC. Protein sequence: CASSEAVFGDYYGYTF.

The CDR3 sequence: CASSLPGGSAYEQYF. The DNA for the CDR3 is TGTGCCAGCAGCTTACCAGGGGGGTCCGCCTACGAGCAGTACTTC. The rearrangement links TRBV5-6 to TRBJ2-7; D is perhaps TRBD1 (7 bases). This CDR3 has 15 amino acids. V lost 2 bases and J 2 bases, leaving 14 bases between the germline ends. Germline CDR1 SGHDT, CDR2 YYEEEE.

This clone was observed a handful of times. V and J are TRBV9 and TRBJ2-3, with 11 bases fitting TRBD2. From germline, CDR1 is SGDLS and CDR2 YYNGEE. Losses at the gene ends were 0 bases for V and 5 bases for J; bases not matched to a gene: 11. This CDR3 region has 18 residues. CDR3 sequence: CASSVATSSGGAKDTQYF. In DNA form, the CDR3 reads TGTGCCAGCAGCGTAGCTACGAGTAGCGGGGGGGCAAAAGATACGCAGTATTTT.

The chain links TRBV7-9 to TRBJ1-4; no reliable D call. This CDR3 has 13 residues. The V end was cut by 0 bases, the J end by 11 bases, with 10 bases between. Germline CDR1 and CDR2: SEHNR and FQNEAQ (reference sequence). CDR3 nucleotides: TGTGCCAGCAGCTTAGCAGAGGTGAACAAACTGTTTTTT. Encoded protein: CASSLAEVNKLFF.

The chain couples TRBV10-2 to TRBJ1-4; unclear D gene. V lost 4 bases and J lost 2, with 11 bases in between. Germline V CDR1 and CDR2: WSHSY, SAAADI. The CDR3 covers 15 residues. This chain's CDR3 is CASSAELSTNEKLFF. The CDR3 coding sequence is TGCGCCAGCAGTGCCGAGTTGTCTACTAATGAAAAACTGTTTTTT.

This clone is a singleton in its sample. The rearrangement uses TRBV9 and TRBJ2-3; 15 bases map to TRBD2. This CDR3 region has 17 residues. Germline lookup yields CDR1 SGDLS and CDR2 YYNGEE. Trimming took 0 bases from V and 10 from J; bases not matched to a gene: 9. For the CDR3, the DNA is TGTGCCAGCAGCGTAGAAGGGGGACTAGCGGGGGGCGGGGCGCAGTATTTT. It is translated as CASSVEGGLAGGGAQYF.